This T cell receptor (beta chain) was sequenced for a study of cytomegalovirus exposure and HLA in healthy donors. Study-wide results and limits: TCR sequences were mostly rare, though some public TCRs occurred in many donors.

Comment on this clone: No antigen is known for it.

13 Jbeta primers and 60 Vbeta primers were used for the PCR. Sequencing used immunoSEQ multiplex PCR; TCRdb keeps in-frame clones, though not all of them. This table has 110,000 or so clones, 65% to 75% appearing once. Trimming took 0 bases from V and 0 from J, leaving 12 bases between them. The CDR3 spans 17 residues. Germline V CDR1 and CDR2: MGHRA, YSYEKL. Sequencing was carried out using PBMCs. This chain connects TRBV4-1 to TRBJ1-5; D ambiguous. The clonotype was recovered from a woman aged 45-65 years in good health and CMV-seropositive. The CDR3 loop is CASSQDFVQISNQPQHF. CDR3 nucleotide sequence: TGCGCCAGCAGCCAAGATTTTGTCCAGATTAGCAATCAGCCCCAGCATTTT.